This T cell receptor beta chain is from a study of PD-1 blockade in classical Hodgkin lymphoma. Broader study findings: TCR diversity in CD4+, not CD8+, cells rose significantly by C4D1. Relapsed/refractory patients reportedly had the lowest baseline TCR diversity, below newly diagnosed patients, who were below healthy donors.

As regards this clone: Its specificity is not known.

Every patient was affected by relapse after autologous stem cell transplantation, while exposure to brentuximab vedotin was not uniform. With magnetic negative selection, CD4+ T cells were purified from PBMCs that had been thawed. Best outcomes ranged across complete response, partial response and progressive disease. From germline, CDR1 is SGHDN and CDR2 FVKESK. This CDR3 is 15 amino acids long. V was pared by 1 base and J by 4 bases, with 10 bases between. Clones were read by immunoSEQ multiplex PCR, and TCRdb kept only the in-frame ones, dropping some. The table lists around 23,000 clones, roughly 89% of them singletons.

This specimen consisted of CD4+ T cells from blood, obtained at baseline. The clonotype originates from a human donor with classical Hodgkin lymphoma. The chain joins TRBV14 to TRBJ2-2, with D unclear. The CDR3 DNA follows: TGTGCCAGCAGCCAAGTGGGATGGAGCACCGGGGAGCTGTTTTTT. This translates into CASSQVGWSTGELFF.